This paragraph reports one T cell receptor beta chain. The entry originates in a study of blood T cell repertoires in COVID-19. Whole-study context: Nucleic acid was either cDNA or gDNA, and it came from T cells, B-cell-depleted T cells, or PBMCs.

Participants were aged about 18 to 89 years from 24 US areas. Assay: immunoSEQ multiplex PCR; the TCRdb copy retains only in-frame clones and omits some. The table lists roughly 500,000 clones, 88% of them singletons. The V segment lost 5 bases and the J segment 6 bases; nucleotides outside the gene matches: 5. Germline V gene sequence: CDR1 LNHDA, CDR2 SQIVND (reference sequence). The length of the CDR3 is 15 residues. This clonotype was sampled from a woman in her 40s who had recovered from COVID-19. J is TRBJ2-7 and V is TRBV19, with 15 positions matching TRBD2. The specimen sequenced was PBMCs or T cells enriched from blood (not recorded which). The CDR3 nucleotides read TGTGCCAGTAGTTTCGGGACTAGCGGGAGGAGCGAGCAGTACTTC. The encoded protein is CASSFGTSGRSEQYF.